This T cell receptor (beta chain) was captured in a study of T cell responses to AZD1222 COVID-19 vaccine. Overall study findings and caveats: Sampling captured repertoires only after the peak T cell response. Clonal diversity was possibly underestimated; the donors were predominantly white British and more often female.

Trimming at V came to 2 bases and at J to 5 bases, leaving 5 bases not matched to a gene. The germline gives CDR1 SQVTM, CDR2 ANQGSEA. The length of the CDR3 is 14 residues. Clones were sequenced by immunoSEQ multiplex PCR, and TCRdb holds only the in-frame ones, with some missing. The sample consists of 100,000 to 150,000 clones, roughly 88% of them appearing once. In regard to this clone: Its antigen is undetermined.

The V gene is TRBV29-1, the J gene TRBJ1-1; 10 nucleotides line up with TRBD1. The source was peripheral blood, collected on day 0 of MenACWY control vaccination. This TCR was sampled from an adult in good health. The DNA for the CDR3 is TGCAGCGTTGAAAGGGACAGGGGACGAACTGAAGCTTTCTTT. Encoded protein: CSVERDRGRTEAFF.